These T cell receptor beta chains were read from a single sample in a study of blood T cell repertoires in COVID-19. Using immunoSEQ multiplex PCR, the repertoire was profiled, and TCRdb retains in-frame clones only, with some absent. The sample shows over 85,000 clones, around 82% of them seen only once. The sample comprised peripheral blood. The origin of the receptors is a woman aged 55-70 years with acute or convalescent COVID-19. Both conserved end residues are part of each CDR3. Fields, in order: D gene, clone size, V gene, J gene, CDR3 protein, CDR3 DNA. D genes are given only for firm matches. Clone sizes are given selectively: once, few, many, or a class where the clone is expanded.

d_gene: TRBD2; abundance: .; v_gene: TRBV6-6; j_gene: TRBJ2-3; CDR3aa: CASSLYTGTSGTDTQYF; CDR3nt: TGTGCCAGCAGTCTCTACACCGGGACTAGCGGGACAGATACGCAGTATTTT
d_gene: TRBD1; abundance: .; v_gene: TRBV19; j_gene: TRBJ1-5; CDR3aa: CASRRDRGLYSNQPQHF; CDR3nt: TGTGCCAGTAGGAGGGACAGGGGCCTCTATAGCAATCAGCCCCAGCATTTT
d_gene: .; abundance: .; v_gene: TRBV4-2; j_gene: TRBJ1-1; CDR3aa: CASSRGTGDTEAFF; CDR3nt: TGTGCCAGCAGCCGGGGTACGGGGGACACTGAAGCTTTCTTT
d_gene: TRBD2; abundance: .; v_gene: TRBV28; j_gene: TRBJ2-2; CDR3aa: CASSSPGTSATGELFF; CDR3nt: TGTGCCAGCAGTTCCCCCGGGACTAGTGCAACCGGGGAGCTGTTTTTT
d_gene: .; abundance: .; v_gene: TRBV2; j_gene: TRBJ1-5; CDR3aa: CASSGGNSNQPQHF; CDR3nt: TGTGCCAGCAGTGGCGGCAATAGCAATCAGCCCCAGCATTTT
d_gene: .; abundance: .; v_gene: TRBV30; j_gene: TRBJ2-7; CDR3aa: CASSRRSEQYF; CDR3nt: TGTGCCTCCTCGAGACGGAGCGAGCAGTACTTC
d_gene: .; abundance: .; v_gene: TRBV4-1; j_gene: TRBJ1-3; CDR3aa: CASSPHLSSGNTIYF; CDR3nt: TGCGCCAGCAGCCCGCACCTTAGCTCTGGAAACACCATATATTTT
d_gene: .; abundance: .; v_gene: TRBV6-2/TRBV6-3; j_gene: TRBJ1-2; CDR3aa: CASSYSGSANYGYTF; CDR3nt: TGTGCCAGCAGTTACTCCGGCAGCGCTAACTATGGCTACACCTTC
d_gene: .; abundance: .; v_gene: TRBV12-3/TRBV12-4; j_gene: TRBJ2-5; CDR3aa: CASSLSVQETQYF; CDR3nt: TGTGCCAGCAGTTTATCTGTCCAAGAGACCCAGTACTTC
d_gene: .; abundance: once; v_gene: TRBV6-6; j_gene: TRBJ2-5; CDR3aa: CASSPRGLQETQYF; CDR3nt: TGTGCCAGCAGTCCACGTGGACTACAAGAGACCCAGTACTTC
d_gene: TRBD1; abundance: .; v_gene: TRBV19; j_gene: TRBJ1-2; CDR3aa: CASRLKDRGPLTLYGYTF; CDR3nt: TGTGCCAGTAGGCTTAAGGACAGGGGGCCGCTAACGCTCTATGGCTACACCTTC
d_gene: .; abundance: .; v_gene: TRBV12-1; j_gene: TRBJ2-7; CDR3aa: CASRARGGPPYEQYF; CDR3nt: TGTGCCAGCAGAGCGCGAGGGGGACCACCCTACGAGCAGTACTTC
d_gene: TRBD1; abundance: few; v_gene: TRBV30; j_gene: TRBJ2-6; CDR3aa: CASERGGKGVGANVLTF; CDR3nt: TGTGCCTCGGAGCGAGGGGGCAAGGGGGTAGGGGCCAACGTCCTGACTTTC
d_gene: .; abundance: .; v_gene: TRBV5-1; j_gene: TRBJ2-3; CDR3aa: CASSPQRHFSTDTQYF; CDR3nt: TGCGCCAGCAGTCCCCAGCGGCATTTTAGCACAGATACGCAGTATTTT
d_gene: .; abundance: .; v_gene: TRBV21-1; j_gene: TRBJ1-5; CDR3aa: CASSNRGLGVSQPQHF; CDR3nt: TGTGCCAGCAGCAACAGGGGGCTAGGGGTTAGTCAGCCCCAGCATTTT
d_gene: .; abundance: .; v_gene: TRBV30; j_gene: TRBJ2-1; CDR3aa: CAWTALFSRSEQFF; CDR3nt: TGTGCCTGGACCGCCCTTTTCTCAAGGAGTGAGCAGTTCTTC
d_gene: TRBD1; abundance: .; v_gene: TRBV12-3/TRBV12-4; j_gene: TRBJ2-7; CDR3aa: CASGLGQIYEQYF; CDR3nt: TGTGCCAGCGGCCTGGGACAGATCTACGAGCAGTACTTC
d_gene: TRBD2; abundance: .; v_gene: TRBV7-6; j_gene: TRBJ2-5; CDR3aa: CASSLVGLAYETQYF; CDR3nt: TGTGCCAGCAGCTTAGTTGGACTAGCCTACGAGACCCAGTACTTC
d_gene: TRBD2; abundance: .; v_gene: TRBV7-6; j_gene: TRBJ2-1; CDR3aa: CASSLALRGGGTEQFF; CDR3nt: TGTGCCAGCAGCTTAGCTCTGCGGGGGGGCGGAACCGAGCAGTTCTTC
d_gene: .; abundance: .; v_gene: TRBV4-1; j_gene: TRBJ1-1; CDR3aa: CASSRSQGVNTEAFF; CDR3nt: TGCGCCAGCAGCCGGTCACAGGGTGTGAACACTGAAGCTTTCTTT
d_gene: TRBD1; abundance: .; v_gene: TRBV9; j_gene: TRBJ2-7; CDR3aa: CASSVGDRVYEQYF; CDR3nt: TGTGCCAGCAGCGTAGGGGACAGAGTCTACGAGCAGTACTTC
d_gene: .; abundance: .; v_gene: TRBV6-1; j_gene: TRBJ2-3; CDR3aa: CASSEGRVVILTDTQYF; CDR3nt: TGTGCCAGCAGTGAAGGGAGGGTGGTGATCCTCACAGATACGCAGTATTTT
d_gene: .; abundance: once; v_gene: TRBV2; j_gene: TRBJ1-2; CDR3aa: CASIAERTNYGYTF; CDR3nt: TGTGCCAGCATTGCAGAAAGAACTAACTATGGCTACACCTTC
d_gene: TRBD1; abundance: .; v_gene: TRBV5-1; j_gene: TRBJ1-1; CDR3aa: CASSLSWQGVSTEAFF; CDR3nt: TGCGCCAGCAGCCTGAGTTGGCAGGGGGTGAGCACTGAAGCTTTCTTT
d_gene: .; abundance: .; v_gene: TRBV27; j_gene: TRBJ1-1; CDR3aa: CASKTGNTEAFF; CDR3nt: TGTGCCAGTAAGACGGGAAACACTGAAGCTTTCTTT
d_gene: TRBD1; abundance: .; v_gene: TRBV5-4; j_gene: TRBJ1-6; CDR3aa: CASSSQTGGGNSPLHF; CDR3nt: TGTGCCAGCAGCTCACAGACAGGGGGTGGTAATTCACCCCTCCACTTT
d_gene: TRBD2; abundance: .; v_gene: TRBV6-5; j_gene: TRBJ2-3; CDR3aa: CASRLAGALTDTQYF; CDR3nt: TGTGCCAGCAGATTAGCGGGGGCCCTCACAGATACGCAGTATTTT
d_gene: .; abundance: .; v_gene: TRBV27; j_gene: TRBJ1-1; CDR3aa: CASSPDSPNTEAFF; CDR3nt: TGTGCCAGCAGTCCGGACAGCCCGAACACTGAAGCTTTCTTT
d_gene: TRBD1; abundance: .; v_gene: TRBV6-2/TRBV6-3; j_gene: TRBJ1-2; CDR3aa: CASSLQGAGYGYTF; CDR3nt: TGTGCCAGCAGCCTACAGGGGGCCGGCTATGGCTACACCTTC
d_gene: TRBD1; abundance: .; v_gene: TRBV11-2; j_gene: TRBJ1-1; CDR3aa: CARNPTDRPEGDTEAFF; CDR3nt: TGTGCCAGAAACCCCACGGACAGGCCAGAGGGGGACACTGAAGCTTTCTTT
d_gene: .; abundance: .; v_gene: TRBV6-5; j_gene: TRBJ1-5; CDR3aa: CASSLGVNQPQHF; CDR3nt: TGTGCCAGCAGCCTAGGGGTCAATCAGCCCCAGCATTTT
d_gene: TRBD1; abundance: .; v_gene: TRBV4-1; j_gene: TRBJ1-2; CDR3aa: CASSWDRGRSGGYTF; CDR3nt: TGCGCCAGCAGCTGGGACAGGGGAAGGTCGGGCGGCTACACCTTC
d_gene: TRBD1; abundance: few; v_gene: TRBV28; j_gene: TRBJ1-4; CDR3aa: CASSQHRGGEKLFF; CDR3nt: TGTGCCAGCAGCCAACACAGGGGAGGAGAAAAACTGTTTTTT
d_gene: .; abundance: .; v_gene: TRBV10-3; j_gene: TRBJ2-2; CDR3aa: CAISELTRNTGELFF; CDR3nt: TGTGCCATCAGTGAATTGACACGTAACACCGGGGAGCTGTTTTTT
d_gene: TRBD1; abundance: .; v_gene: TRBV6-5; j_gene: TRBJ1-2; CDR3aa: CASSRTGVGYGYTF; CDR3nt: TGTGCCAGCAGTCGGACAGGGGTGGGCTATGGCTACACCTTC
d_gene: .; abundance: .; v_gene: TRBV3-1/TRBV3-2; j_gene: TRBJ1-2; CDR3aa: CASSQYGQKDGYTF; CDR3nt: TGTGCCAGCAGCCAATACGGACAGAAGGATGGCTACACCTTC
d_gene: TRBD2; abundance: .; v_gene: TRBV7-9; j_gene: TRBJ2-2; CDR3aa: CASSPASGTNTGELFF; CDR3nt: TGTGCCAGCAGCCCTGCTAGCGGGACGAACACCGGGGAGCTGTTTTTT
d_gene: TRBD1; abundance: .; v_gene: TRBV30; j_gene: TRBJ1-1; CDR3aa: CAWSVQGARTEAFF; CDR3nt: TGTGCCTGGAGTGTCCAGGGGGCGCGGACTGAAGCTTTCTTT
d_gene: .; abundance: .; v_gene: TRBV30; j_gene: TRBJ1-2; CDR3aa: CAWSPGAVGYTF; CDR3nt: TGTGCCTGGAGCCCAGGGGCCGTTGGCTACACCTTC
d_gene: .; abundance: .; v_gene: TRBV7-9; j_gene: TRBJ1-1; CDR3aa: CASSFWTATEAFF; CDR3nt: TGTGCCAGCAGCTTTTGGACAGCCACTGAAGCTTTCTTT
d_gene: .; abundance: .; v_gene: TRBV6-1; j_gene: TRBJ1-1; CDR3aa: CASSDWGAMNTEAFF; CDR3nt: TGTGCCAGCAGTGATTGGGGAGCCATGAACACTGAAGCTTTCTTT
d_gene: TRBD1; abundance: .; v_gene: TRBV6-5; j_gene: TRBJ1-1; CDR3aa: CASRAGTANTEAFF; CDR3nt: TGTGCCAGCAGAGCCGGGACAGCGAACACTGAAGCTTTCTTT
d_gene: TRBD2; abundance: .; v_gene: TRBV30; j_gene: TRBJ2-3; CDR3aa: CAWRMGLAGSTDTQYF; CDR3nt: TGTGCCTGGAGAATGGGCCTAGCGGGAAGCACAGATACGCAGTATTTT
d_gene: .; abundance: .; v_gene: TRBV15; j_gene: TRBJ1-5; CDR3aa: CATSRGRQRSGNQPQHF; CDR3nt: TGTGCCACCAGCAGAGGGAGACAGCGTTCAGGCAATCAGCCCCAGCATTTT